The rows below give T cell receptor beta chains drawn from one sample of a study of blood T cells in healthy people across ages. TCRdb fed the 5' RACE reads into MiXCR, producing one record per CDR3 protein. The profile shows around 600,000 distinct CDR3 sequences, 40% to 55% of them singletons. The sample taken for sequencing was blood. These receptors were obtained from a man older than 75 in good health. Each CDR3 is given with its conserved first and last residue. Each record gives: D gene, J gene, clone size, V gene, CDR3 protein, CDR3 DNA. D genes are given only for firm matches. Some rows mark clone size as missing; the rest say once, few, many or name a class of expanded clone.

. | TRBJ2-2 | . | TRBV6-5 | CASNARGQSGELFF | TGTGCCAGCAACGCCCGAGGGCAATCCGGGGAGCTGTTTTTT
. | TRBJ1-5 | . | TRBV20-1 | CSGFTTGLGAQPQHF | TGCAGTGGTTTTACTACGGGCCTCGGGGCTCAGCCCCAGCATTTT
TRBD1 | TRBJ2-1 | . | TRBV7-2 | CASSPGQGGFHEQFF | TGTGCCAGCAGCCCAGGACAGGGGGGTTTCCATGAGCAGTTCTTC
. | TRBJ2-1 | . | TRBV5-6 | CASRYSVSSYNEQFF | TGTGCCAGCAGATATAGCGTTAGCTCCTACAATGAGCAGTTCTTC
. | TRBJ1-6 | few | TRBV6-1 | CATHPQGNSPLHF | TGTGCCACCCATCCTCAGGGGAATTCACCCCTCCACTTT
. | TRBJ1-4 | . | TRBV29-1 | CSVGRSNEKLFF | TGCAGCGTTGGCAGATCTAATGAAAAACTGTTTTTT
. | TRBJ2-4 | once | TRBV6-5 | CASSNGGYNEQYF | TGTGCCAGCAGTAACGGGGGTTACAATGAGCAGTACTTC
. | TRBJ2-3 | . | TRBV20-1 | CSARDQTDAADTQYF | TGCAGTGCTAGAGACCAAACGGACGCGGCAGATACGCAGTATTTT
. | TRBJ1-1 | . | TRBV20-1 | CSASPGHLNTEAFF | TGCAGTGCTAGCCCTGGACACTTGAACACTGAAGCTTTCTTT
TRBD2 | TRBJ2-1 | few | TRBV20-1 | CSATSGNYNEQFF | TGCAGTGCCACTAGCGGGAACTACAATGAGCAGTTCTTC
. | TRBJ2-3 | . | TRBV20-1 | CSAELGMESVTQYF | TGCAGTGCAGAACTAGGGATGGAGTCCGTTACGCAGTATTTT
. | TRBJ2-5 | once | TRBV4-2 | CASSQEGSLKETQYF | TGTGCCAGCAGCCAAGAGGGCAGTTTAAAAGAGACCCAGTACTTC
. | TRBJ1-2 | . | TRBV20-1 | CSARGGGIGYTF | TGCAGTGCTAGAGGGGGGGGTATCGGCTACACCTTC
. | TRBJ2-7 | . | TRBV12-3/TRBV12-4 | CASSLAQRAVQYF | TGTGCCAGCAGTTTAGCGCAAAGGGCGGTGCAGTACTTC
TRBD1 | TRBJ2-5 | . | TRBV6-1 | CASSPRDRRRRGNEQYF | TGTGCCAGCAGCCCACGGGACAGAAGGCGCAGGGGAAATGAGCAGTACTTC
. | TRBJ2-3 | . | TRBV11-2 | CASSLRRDSTDTQYF | TGTGCCAGCAGCTTGCGTAGGGATAGCACAGATACGCAGTATTTT